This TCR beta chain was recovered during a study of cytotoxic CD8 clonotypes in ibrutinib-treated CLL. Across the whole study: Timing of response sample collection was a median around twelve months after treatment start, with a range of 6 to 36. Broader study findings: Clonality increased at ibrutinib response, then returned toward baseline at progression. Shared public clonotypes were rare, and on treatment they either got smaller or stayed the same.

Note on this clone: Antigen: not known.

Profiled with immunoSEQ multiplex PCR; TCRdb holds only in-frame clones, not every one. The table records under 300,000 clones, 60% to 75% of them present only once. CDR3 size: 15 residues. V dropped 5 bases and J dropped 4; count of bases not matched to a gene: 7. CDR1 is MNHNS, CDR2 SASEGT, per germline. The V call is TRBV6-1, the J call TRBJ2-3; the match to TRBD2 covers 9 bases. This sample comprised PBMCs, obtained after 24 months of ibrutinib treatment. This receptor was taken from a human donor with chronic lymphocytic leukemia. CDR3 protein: CASSLSGRWADTQYF. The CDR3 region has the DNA TGTGCCAGCAGTCTGAGCGGGAGGTGGGCAGATACGCAGTATTTT.